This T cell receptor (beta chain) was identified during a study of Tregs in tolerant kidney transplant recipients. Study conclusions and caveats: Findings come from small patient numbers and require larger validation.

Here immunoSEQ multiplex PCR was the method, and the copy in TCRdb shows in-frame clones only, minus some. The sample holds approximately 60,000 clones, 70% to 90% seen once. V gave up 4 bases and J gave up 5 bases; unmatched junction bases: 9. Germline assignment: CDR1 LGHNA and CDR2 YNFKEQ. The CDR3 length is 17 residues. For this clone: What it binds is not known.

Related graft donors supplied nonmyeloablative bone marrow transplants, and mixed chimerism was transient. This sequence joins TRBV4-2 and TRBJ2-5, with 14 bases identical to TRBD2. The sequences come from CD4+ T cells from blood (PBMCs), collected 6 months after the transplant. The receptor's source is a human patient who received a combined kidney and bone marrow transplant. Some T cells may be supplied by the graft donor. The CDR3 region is CASSPGLAGDSRETQYF. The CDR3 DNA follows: TGTGCCAGCAGCCCGGGACTAGCGGGAGATTCCCGGGAGACCCAGTACTTC.